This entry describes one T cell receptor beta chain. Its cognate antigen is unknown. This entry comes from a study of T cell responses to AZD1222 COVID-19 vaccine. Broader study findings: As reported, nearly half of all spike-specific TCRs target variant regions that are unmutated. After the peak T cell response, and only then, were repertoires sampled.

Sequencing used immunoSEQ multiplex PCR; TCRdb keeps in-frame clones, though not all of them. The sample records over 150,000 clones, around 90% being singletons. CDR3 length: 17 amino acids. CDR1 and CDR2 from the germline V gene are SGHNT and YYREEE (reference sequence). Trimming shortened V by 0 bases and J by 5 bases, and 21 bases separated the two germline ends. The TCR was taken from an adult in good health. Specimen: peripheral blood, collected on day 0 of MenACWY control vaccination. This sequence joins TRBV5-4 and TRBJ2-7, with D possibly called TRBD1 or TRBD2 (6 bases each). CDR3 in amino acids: CASSLGRAPGHPHEQYF. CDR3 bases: TGTGCCAGCAGCTTGGGGAGGGCCCCGGGACACCCCCACGAGCAGTACTTC.